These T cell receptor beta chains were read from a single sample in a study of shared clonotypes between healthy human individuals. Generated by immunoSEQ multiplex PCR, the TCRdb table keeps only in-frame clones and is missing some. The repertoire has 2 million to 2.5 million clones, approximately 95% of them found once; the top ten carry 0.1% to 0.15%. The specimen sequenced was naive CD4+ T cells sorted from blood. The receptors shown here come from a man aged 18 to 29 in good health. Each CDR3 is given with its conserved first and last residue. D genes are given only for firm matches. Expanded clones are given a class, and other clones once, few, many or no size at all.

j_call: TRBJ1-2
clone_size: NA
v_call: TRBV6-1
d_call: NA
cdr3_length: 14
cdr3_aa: CASSETGTYYGYTF
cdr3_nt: TGTGCCAGCAGTGAAACAGGGACCTACTATGGCTACACCTTC

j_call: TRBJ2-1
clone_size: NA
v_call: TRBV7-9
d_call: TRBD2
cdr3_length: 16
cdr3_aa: CASSSRTSGVYNEQFF
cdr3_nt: TGTGCCAGCAGTTCACGGACTAGCGGGGTCTACAATGAGCAGTTCTTC

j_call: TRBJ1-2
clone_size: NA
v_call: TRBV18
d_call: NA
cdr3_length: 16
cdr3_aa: CASSPGGGEANYGYTF
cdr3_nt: TGTGCCAGCTCACCAGGCGGCGGGGAAGCTAACTATGGCTACACCTTC

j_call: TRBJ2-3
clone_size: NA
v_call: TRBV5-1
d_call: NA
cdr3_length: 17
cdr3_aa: CASSLAPGHSLADTQYF
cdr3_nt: TGCGCCAGCAGCTTGGCTCCGGGACACTCTTTGGCAGATACGCAGTATTTT

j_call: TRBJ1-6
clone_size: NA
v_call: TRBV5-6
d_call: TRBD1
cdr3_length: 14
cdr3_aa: CASSSGQRNSPLHF
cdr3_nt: TGTGCCAGCAGTTCGGGACAGCGTAATTCACCCCTCCACTTT

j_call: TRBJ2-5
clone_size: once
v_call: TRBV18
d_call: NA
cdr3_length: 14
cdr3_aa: CASSPQDLQETQYF
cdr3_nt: TGTGCCAGCTCACCACAGGATCTACAAGAGACCCAGTACTTC

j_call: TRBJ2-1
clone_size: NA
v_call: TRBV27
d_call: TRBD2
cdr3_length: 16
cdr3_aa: CASSPWGLAELNEQFF
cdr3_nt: TGTGCCAGCAGCCCTTGGGGACTAGCGGAATTAAATGAGCAGTTCTTC

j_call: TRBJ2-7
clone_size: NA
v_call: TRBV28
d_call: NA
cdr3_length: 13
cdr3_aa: CASAGTPSYEQYF
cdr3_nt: TGTGCCAGCGCGGGGACCCCCTCCTACGAGCAGTACTTC

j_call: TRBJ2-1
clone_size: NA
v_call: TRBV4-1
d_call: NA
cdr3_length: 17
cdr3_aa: CASSQGSPSGTNNEQFF
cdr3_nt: TGCGCCAGCAGCCAAGGGTCCCCCAGCGGCACTAACAATGAGCAGTTCTTC

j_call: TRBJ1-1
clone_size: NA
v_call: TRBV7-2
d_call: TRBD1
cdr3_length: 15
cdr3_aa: CASSLAGLGQTEAFF
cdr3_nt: TGTGCCAGCAGCTTAGCTGGGCTGGGACAGACTGAAGCTTTCTTT

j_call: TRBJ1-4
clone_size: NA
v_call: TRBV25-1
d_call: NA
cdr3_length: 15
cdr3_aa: CASSGWGQSNEKLFF
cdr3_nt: TGTGCCAGCAGTGGATGGGGGCAGTCAAATGAAAAACTGTTTTTT

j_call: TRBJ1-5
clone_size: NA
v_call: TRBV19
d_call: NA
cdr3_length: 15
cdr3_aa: CASSIVQGGNQPQHF
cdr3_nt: TGTGCCAGTAGTATAGTTCAGGGCGGCAATCAGCCCCAGCATTTT

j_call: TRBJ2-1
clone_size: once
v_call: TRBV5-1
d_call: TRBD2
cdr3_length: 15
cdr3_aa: CASTVLAGVDNEQFF
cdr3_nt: TGCGCCAGCACCGTACTAGCGGGCGTGGACAATGAGCAGTTCTTC

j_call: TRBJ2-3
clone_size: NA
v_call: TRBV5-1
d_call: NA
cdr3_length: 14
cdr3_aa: CASSRTGEADTQYF
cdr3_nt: TGCGCCAGCAGTCGGACCGGGGAAGCAGATACGCAGTATTTT

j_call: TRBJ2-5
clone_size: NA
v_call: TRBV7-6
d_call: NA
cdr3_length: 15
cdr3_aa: CASSLKGGGEATQYF
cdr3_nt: TGTGCCAGCAGCTTAAAGGGGGGCGGGGAGGCGACCCAGTACTTC